A selection of T cell receptor beta chains follows, all from one sample in a study of beta chain features in type 1 diabetes. Using immunoSEQ multiplex PCR, the repertoire was profiled, and TCRdb retains in-frame clones only, with some absent. The table includes under 300,000 clones, around 13% detected once. The specimen was naive CD4+ T cells from blood. All receptors derive from a young man with type 1 diabetes. Each CDR3 is given with its conserved first and last residue. Fields, in order: J gene, V gene, D gene, clone size, CDR3 DNA, CDR3 protein. The D gene is left open where the match is weak. Some rows mark clone size as missing; the rest say once, few, many or name a class of expanded clone.

j_gene: TRBJ1-2; v_gene: TRBV5-1; d_gene: NA; abundance: few; CDR3nt: TGCGCCAGCAGCTTGGCGGGATATGGCTACACCTTC; CDR3aa: CASSLAGYGYTF
j_gene: TRBJ2-7; v_gene: TRBV5-4; d_gene: NA; abundance: NA; CDR3nt: TGTGCCAGCAGCTTGGGACAGAGCTCCTACGAGCAGTACTTC; CDR3aa: CASSLGQSSYEQYF
j_gene: TRBJ1-1; v_gene: TRBV20-1; d_gene: NA; abundance: few; CDR3nt: TGCAGTGCTAGCACAGGGGAAGCTTTCTTT; CDR3aa: CSASTGEAFF
j_gene: TRBJ2-2; v_gene: TRBV5-1; d_gene: TRBD1; abundance: NA; CDR3nt: TGCGCCAGCAGCGCCGACAGGGGCATCGGGGAGCTGTTTTTT; CDR3aa: CASSADRGIGELFF
j_gene: TRBJ1-2; v_gene: TRBV25-1; d_gene: NA; abundance: NA; CDR3nt: TGTGCCAGCGCCTCGAGGACATCCCTCGGCTATGGCTACACCTTC; CDR3aa: CASASRTSLGYGYTF
j_gene: TRBJ2-5; v_gene: TRBV19; d_gene: TRBD1; abundance: few; CDR3nt: TGTGCCAGTAGTATCGGACCGGGACAGGGTACCCAGTACTTC; CDR3aa: CASSIGPGQGTQYF
j_gene: TRBJ2-6; v_gene: TRBV5-1; d_gene: NA; abundance: few; CDR3nt: TGCGCCAGCAGCTTGGAAGCGGTCTCTGGGGCCAACGTCCTGACTTTC; CDR3aa: CASSLEAVSGANVLTF
j_gene: TRBJ1-5; v_gene: TRBV29-1; d_gene: TRBD1; abundance: NA; CDR3nt: TGCAGCGTTGCTTTACAGGGGGGTAGCAATCAGCCCCAGCATTTT; CDR3aa: CSVALQGGSNQPQHF
j_gene: TRBJ1-1; v_gene: TRBV25-1; d_gene: NA; abundance: few; CDR3nt: TGTGCCAGCAGTGGATATACAGGGTACACTGAAGCTTTCTTT; CDR3aa: CASSGYTGYTEAFF
j_gene: TRBJ1-3; v_gene: TRBV7-9; d_gene: NA; abundance: NA; CDR3nt: TGTGCCAGCAGCCTCGGAGACACCATATATTTT; CDR3aa: CASSLGDTIYF
j_gene: TRBJ1-2; v_gene: TRBV2; d_gene: TRBD1; abundance: few; CDR3nt: TGTGCCAGCAGCGAGACAGGGATCGGCGATGGCTACACCTTC; CDR3aa: CASSETGIGDGYTF
j_gene: TRBJ2-3; v_gene: TRBV30; d_gene: NA; abundance: NA; CDR3nt: TGTGCCTGGAGTGTAGAGTTGGGCACAGATACGCAGTATTTT; CDR3aa: CAWSVELGTDTQYF
j_gene: TRBJ2-1; v_gene: TRBV29-1; d_gene: NA; abundance: NA; CDR3nt: TGCAGCGTTCAAGGGGGGCTAGCGGCAAGGGATGAGCAGTTCTTC; CDR3aa: CSVQGGLAARDEQFF
j_gene: TRBJ2-7; v_gene: TRBV29-1; d_gene: NA; abundance: NA; CDR3nt: TGCAGCGTTAAACTTCGGGACTCGACCTACGAGCAGTACTTC; CDR3aa: CSVKLRDSTYEQYF
j_gene: TRBJ1-3; v_gene: TRBV6-5; d_gene: TRBD1; abundance: NA; CDR3nt: TGTGCCAGCAGTGTGGACAGGGTCGGAAACACCATATATTTT; CDR3aa: CASSVDRVGNTIYF
j_gene: TRBJ1-1; v_gene: TRBV2; d_gene: NA; abundance: NA; CDR3nt: TGTGCCAGCAGTGAGGAGGGGAACACTGAAGCTTTCTTT; CDR3aa: CASSEEGNTEAFF
j_gene: TRBJ2-1; v_gene: TRBV6-4; d_gene: NA; abundance: NA; CDR3nt: TGTGCCAGCAGTGACTCAAGGAGGGAGCAGTTCTTC; CDR3aa: CASSDSRREQFF
j_gene: TRBJ2-7; v_gene: TRBV7-2; d_gene: TRBD1; abundance: NA; CDR3nt: TGTGCCAGCAGCCCACGACCCGCCGGGACAGGCTATCACGAGCAGTACTTC; CDR3aa: CASSPRPAGTGYHEQYF
j_gene: TRBJ1-6; v_gene: TRBV6-6; d_gene: TRBD1; abundance: NA; CDR3nt: TGTGCCAGCAGGATCAGGGGGCTTAATTCACCCCTCCACTTT; CDR3aa: CASRIRGLNSPLHF
j_gene: TRBJ2-3; v_gene: TRBV5-4; d_gene: TRBD1; abundance: few; CDR3nt: TGTGCCAGCAGTCAGCTCGGGACAGGGGCAGATACGCAGTATTTT; CDR3aa: CASSQLGTGADTQYF
j_gene: TRBJ2-1; v_gene: TRBV5-1; d_gene: TRBD2; abundance: NA; CDR3nt: TGCGCCAGCAGCATGTCCCCAGCGGGAGGGGTCTCCTACAATGAGCAGTTCTTC; CDR3aa: CASSMSPAGGVSYNEQFF
j_gene: TRBJ2-6; v_gene: TRBV5-1; d_gene: TRBD2; abundance: few; CDR3nt: TGCGCCAGCAGCTTCCCTAGCGGGGCGATCTCTGGGGCCAACGTCCTGACTTTC; CDR3aa: CASSFPSGAISGANVLTF
j_gene: TRBJ2-1; v_gene: TRBV23-1; d_gene: NA; abundance: many; CDR3nt: TGCGCCAGCAGTCCCCCGAGGACGGGACTCCGCCGGGAGCAGTTCTTC; CDR3aa: CASSPPRTGLRREQFF
j_gene: TRBJ2-5; v_gene: TRBV10-3; d_gene: TRBD1; abundance: NA; CDR3nt: TGTGCCATCAGCCCCGGGACAGGGGGGGAGACCCAGTACTTC; CDR3aa: CAISPGTGGETQYF
j_gene: TRBJ1-1; v_gene: TRBV10-3; d_gene: TRBD1; abundance: NA; CDR3nt: TGTGCCATCAGTGGAGGGGGACAGGGGAACACTGAAGCTTTCTTT; CDR3aa: CAISGGGQGNTEAFF
j_gene: TRBJ1-2; v_gene: TRBV29-1; d_gene: NA; abundance: few; CDR3nt: TGCAGCGACCAGGATAACTATGGCTACACCTTC; CDR3aa: CSDQDNYGYTF
j_gene: TRBJ2-1; v_gene: TRBV7-9; d_gene: TRBD2; abundance: NA; CDR3nt: TGTGCCAGCAGTATCACTAGCGGGATCTACAATGAGCAGTTCTTC; CDR3aa: CASSITSGIYNEQFF